Included here is one TCR beta chain sequence, with context. Its target is not known. These data are taken from a study of cytomegalovirus exposure and HLA in healthy donors. Study at large: An analysis done earlier identified about 120 million unique TCR beta sequences from around 180 million T cells. Overall study findings and caveats: Reports showed the classifier diagnosing cytomegalovirus status with high specificity and sensitivity. The study found most TCR sequences rare, yet found some public TCRs in many donors. Data from an earlier analysis indicated that most TCR beta V segments were productive either about 87% or about 30% of the time.

With 60 Vbeta and 13 Jbeta primers, the PCR was carried out. Here immunoSEQ multiplex PCR was the method, and the copy in TCRdb shows in-frame clones only, minus some. The table includes 130,000 or so clones, approximately 77% detected once. V lost 1 base and J lost 5; bases outside the gene matches: 15. The germline V gene has CDR1 SGHNT and CDR2 YENEEA. The CDR3 contains 19 residues. The chain couples TRBV11-3 to TRBJ2-3; TRBD1 matches 10 bases. The sequencing sample was made of PBMCs. The sequence came from a woman aged 55-69 years in good health and CMV-seronegative. CDR3 nucleotide sequence: TGTGCCAGCAGCTTAGGAGGGGGACAGGGGCCGCGTCGGGGAGATACGCAGTATTTT. Translation: CASSLGGGQGPRRGDTQYF.